Listed below are T cell receptor beta chains from one sample, sequenced in a study of blood T cell repertoires in COVID-19. TCRdb keeps only in-frame clones here, not all; method: immunoSEQ multiplex PCR. The sample has roughly 200,000 clones, roughly 85% seen once. What was sequenced was peripheral blood. These receptors were obtained from an elderly woman with acute or convalescent COVID-19. Both conserved end residues are part of each CDR3. The D gene is left open where the match is weak. The size of a clone is reported for some rows only, either as once, few or many, or as a class for expanded clones.

clone size: once
V gene: TRBV5-4
D gene: NA
CDR3 length: 15
J gene: TRBJ2-5
CDR3 DNA: TGTGCCGGACACGATAGGACACCCGGACAAGAGACCCAGTACTTC
CDR3 protein: CAGHDRTPGQETQYF

clone size: NA
V gene: TRBV4-3
D gene: NA
CDR3 length: 17
J gene: TRBJ2-1
CDR3 DNA: TGCGCCAGCAGCTATCGGACCGGAGGCGGCTCCTACAATGAGCAGTTCTTC
CDR3 protein: CASSYRTGGGSYNEQFF

clone size: NA
V gene: TRBV4-3
D gene: NA
CDR3 length: 16
J gene: TRBJ2-2
CDR3 DNA: TGCGCCAGCAGCCAAGCACTCCTAGCCCCCCGAGGGGAGCTGTTTTTT
CDR3 protein: CASSQALLAPRGELFF

clone size: NA
V gene: TRBV29-1
D gene: TRBD1
CDR3 length: 15
J gene: TRBJ1-4
CDR3 DNA: TGCAGCGTGGTTGGACAGGGCTCAACTAATGAAAAACTGTTTTTT
CDR3 protein: CSVVGQGSTNEKLFF

clone size: NA
V gene: TRBV28
D gene: NA
CDR3 length: 13
J gene: TRBJ1-5
CDR3 DNA: TGTGCCAGCCACAGGGCCATTACTCAGCCCCAGCATTTT
CDR3 protein: CASHRAITQPQHF

clone size: NA
V gene: TRBV7-8
D gene: NA
CDR3 length: 16
J gene: TRBJ2-1
CDR3 DNA: TGTGCCAGCAGCTTAGTAGGCGGGAGCCCCGGGGGGCAGCAGTTCTTC
CDR3 protein: CASSLVGGSPGGQQFF

clone size: NA
V gene: TRBV18
D gene: NA
CDR3 length: 12
J gene: TRBJ2-7
CDR3 DNA: TGTGCCAGCTCACCAGGCACCTACGAGCAGTACTTC
CDR3 protein: CASSPGTYEQYF

clone size: once
V gene: TRBV12-5
D gene: TRBD1
CDR3 length: 20
J gene: TRBJ2-6
CDR3 DNA: TGTGCTAGTGGTTTGACCTTAGGACAGGGCAGATTAAGTGGGGCCAACGTCCTGACTTTC
CDR3 protein: CASGLTLGQGRLSGANVLTF

clone size: NA
V gene: TRBV18
D gene: NA
CDR3 length: 15
J gene: TRBJ1-5
CDR3 DNA: TGTGCCAGCTCACCACCGGGTCCGGGGGTTCAGCCCCAGCATTTT
CDR3 protein: CASSPPGPGVQPQHF

clone size: NA
V gene: TRBV5-4
D gene: NA
CDR3 length: 14
J gene: TRBJ2-2
CDR3 DNA: TGTGCCAGCAGCTCACAAGGGGGTACCGGGGAGCTGTTTTTT
CDR3 protein: CASSSQGGTGELFF

clone size: NA
V gene: TRBV29-1
D gene: TRBD1
CDR3 length: 13
J gene: TRBJ1-1
CDR3 DNA: TGCAGCGTTTCTCAGGGGGTTTACACTGAAGCTTTCTTT
CDR3 protein: CSVSQGVYTEAFF